This TCR beta chain was captured in a study of control samples from healthy donors and cancer patients. Assay: immunoSEQ multiplex PCR; the TCRdb copy retains only in-frame clones and omits some. The sample records 130,000 to 150,000 clones, more than 85% being singletons. Sample: blood. This TCR derives from a man aged 18 to 30 in good health.

The CDR3 loop reads CASSFARESDTQYF. DNA for the CDR3: TGCGCCAGCAGCTTCGCCAGGGAGTCCGATACGCAGTATTTT. The chain uses TRBV5-1 and TRBJ2-3; D could derive from TRBD1 or TRBD2 (5 bases each). With 2 bases removed from V and 6 bases from J, the gap between germline ends came to 13 bases. CDR1 SGHRS and CDR2 YFSETQ come from the germline V gene. This CDR3 is 14 amino acids long.